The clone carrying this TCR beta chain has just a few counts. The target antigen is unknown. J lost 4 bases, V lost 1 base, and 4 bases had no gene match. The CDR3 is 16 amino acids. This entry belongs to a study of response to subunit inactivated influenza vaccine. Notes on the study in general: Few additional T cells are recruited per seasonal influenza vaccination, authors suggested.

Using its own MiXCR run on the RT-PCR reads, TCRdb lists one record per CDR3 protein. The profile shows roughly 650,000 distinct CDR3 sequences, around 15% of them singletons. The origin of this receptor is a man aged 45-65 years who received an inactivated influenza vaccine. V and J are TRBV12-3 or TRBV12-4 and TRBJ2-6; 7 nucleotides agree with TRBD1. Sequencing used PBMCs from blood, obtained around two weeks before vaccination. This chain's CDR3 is CASSLGQGVGANVLTF. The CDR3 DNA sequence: TGTGCCAGCAGTTTAGGCCAGGGGGTAGGGGCCAACGTCCTGACTTTC.